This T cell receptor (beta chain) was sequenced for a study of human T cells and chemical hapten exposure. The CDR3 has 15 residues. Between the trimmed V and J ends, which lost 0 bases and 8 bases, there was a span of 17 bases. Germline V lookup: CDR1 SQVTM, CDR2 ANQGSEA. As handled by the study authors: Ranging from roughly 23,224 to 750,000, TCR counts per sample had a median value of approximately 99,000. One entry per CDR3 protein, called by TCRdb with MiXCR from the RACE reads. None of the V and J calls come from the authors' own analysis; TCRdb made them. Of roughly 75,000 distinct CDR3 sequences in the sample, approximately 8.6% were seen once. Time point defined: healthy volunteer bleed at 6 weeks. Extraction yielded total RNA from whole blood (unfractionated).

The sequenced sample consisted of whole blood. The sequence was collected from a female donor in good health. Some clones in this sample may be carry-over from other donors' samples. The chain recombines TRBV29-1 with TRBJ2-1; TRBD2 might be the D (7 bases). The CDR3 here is CSVEDGRGRLYEQFF. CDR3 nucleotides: TGCAGCGTTGAAGACGGGCGGGGGCGCCTCTATGAGCAGTTCTTC.